The 17 T cell receptor beta chains given below trace back to one sample, sequenced in a study of shared clonotypes between healthy human individuals. The assay was immunoSEQ multiplex PCR, and TCRdb's table has in-frame clones only and misses some. The sample carries 2 million to 2.5 million clones, approximately 94% recorded once. Sequenced: naive CD4+ T cells from PBMCs. Specified subset: CD45RA+ positively selected. The receptor source for this set is a man aged 18 to 30 in good health. Some clones in this sample may be carry-over from other donors' samples.

V and J are TRBV10-2 and TRBJ2-7; 10 bases line up with TRBD2. The V and J ends lost 4 bases and 0 bases, in that order; junction bases with no gene match: 0. This CDR3 contains 14 residues. Germline assignment: CDR1 WSHSY and CDR2 SAAADI. This CDR3 is CASSGTSGSYEQYF. DNA for the CDR3: TGCGCCAGCAGTGGGACTAGCGGCTCCTACGAGCAGTACTTC.

A word on this clone: Other nucleotide sequences in the sample specify the same CDR3. The chain has TRBV28 and TRBJ1-1; D is ambiguous. Trimming took 4 bases from V and 5 from J, leaving 11 bases between them. CDR1 and CDR2 (germline): MDHEN, SYDVKM. The CDR3 loop spans 13 amino acids. The CDR3 region is CASSSGLRTEAFF. For the CDR3, the DNA is TGTGCCAGCAGTTCCGGGCTGAGAACTGAAGCTTTCTTT. Drawing the rest from reference TRBV28 and TRBJ1-1, the complete variable domain is DVKVTQSSRYLVKRTGEKVFLECVQDMDHENMFWYRQDPGLGLRLIYFSYDVKMKEKGDIPEGYSVSREKKERFSLILESASTNQTSMYLCASSSGLRTEAFFGQGTRLTVV.

The gene calls are TRBV21-1 and TRBJ1-3. TRBV21-1 is a pseudogene segment. This CDR3 contains 12 residues. CDR3 region: CASQLTGNTIYF. The CDR3, as DNA: TGTGCCAGCCAACTAACCGGAAACACCATATATTTT.

The V call is TRBV25-1, the J call TRBJ1-3, with a tentative D call TRBD1 (6 bases). Trimming removed 2 bases at V and 4 bases at J, with 12 bases between. The CDR3 has 15 amino acids. Germline loops: CDR1 MGHDK, CDR2 SYGVNS. The CDR3 DNA reads TGTGCCAGCAGTGAAGGGCAGGGGATAGGAAACACCATATATTTT. This codes for CASSEGQGIGNTIYF.

The chain combines TRBV7-3 with TRBJ2-2; D is ambiguous. Trimming stripped 3 bases from V and 7 bases from J, with 12 bases between. This CDR3 has 14 residues. CDR1 SGHTA and CDR2 FQGTGA come from the germline V gene. The CDR3 sequence: CASSLAAVVGELFF. The CDR3 coding sequence is TGTGCCAGCAGCTTGGCCGCAGTGGTCGGGGAGCTGTTTTTT.

The V call is TRBV15, the J call TRBJ2-5; 9 bases are a match to TRBD2. The CDR3 has 16 amino acids. The germline V gene encodes CDR1 LNHNV and CDR2 YYDKDF (reference sequence). The J segment lost 4 bases and the V segment lost 3 bases, leaving 9 bases of the junction unmatched. The CDR3 DNA reads as TGTGCCACCAGCAGGTTCTCGGCGGGAGGGCGAGAGACCCAGTACTTC. It specifies CATSRFSAGGRETQYF.

The chain joins TRBV11-2 to TRBJ2-3, with a tentative D call TRBD1 (6 bases). This CDR3 has 17 residues. The germline V gene encodes CDR1 SGHAT and CDR2 FQNNGV. V lost 1 base, J lost 0 bases, and 14 bases lay in between. Here the CDR3 DNA reads TGTGCCAGCAGCTTAGTGGTGGGACAAACCAGCACAGATACGCAGTATTTT. Translating gives CASSLVVGQTSTDTQYF.

This clone was seen a single time. Other DNA sequences within the sample encode an identical CDR3. The J gene is TRBJ1-1, the V gene TRBV4-3; the match to TRBD1 covers 11 bases. J lost 4 bases, V lost 3 bases, and 1 base had no gene match. This CDR3 has 14 amino acids. The germline V gene encodes CDR1 LGHNA and CDR2 YSLEER. The CDR3 loop is CASSQGQGGTEAFF. The CDR3 DNA reads as TGCGCCAGCAGCCAGGGACAGGGGGGCACTGAAGCTTTCTTT.

The chain uses TRBV7-9 and TRBJ2-5; D remains ambiguous. V gave up 1 base and J gave up 7 bases, with 13 bases separating them. Per the germline V gene, CDR1 is SEHNR and CDR2 is FQNEAQ (reference sequence). This CDR3 has 14 amino acids. CDR3 sequence: CASSLGTPQPTQYF. As DNA, the CDR3 is TGTGCCAGCAGCTTAGGAACACCACAACCGACCCAGTACTTC.

The chain links TRBV5-4 to TRBJ2-2; D is unresolved. This CDR3 is built from 17 residues. V was trimmed by 0 bases and J by 1 base, leaving 13 bases between them. The germline CDR1 and CDR2 sequences are SGHNT and YYREEE (reference sequence). CDR3 amino acids: CASSLAPTTMNTGELFF. CDR3 DNA sequence: TGTGCCAGCAGCTTGGCTCCGACAACTATGAACACCGGGGAGCTGTTTTTT.

The chain links TRBV19 to TRBJ1-1; a weak D match, TRBD1 (5 bases). Germline V gives CDR1 LNHDA, CDR2 SQIVND (reference sequence). The CDR3 loop spans 15 amino acids. The ends were cut back, 3 bases at V and 0 bases at J, with 11 bases in the middle. CDR3 sequence: CASSILSGMNTEAFF. As DNA, the CDR3 is TGTGCCAGTAGTATTCTATCAGGGATGAACACTGAAGCTTTCTTT.

V is TRBV28 and J is TRBJ1-1; 7 nucleotides line up with TRBD1. The CDR3 sequence is 14 residues long. Per germline, CDR1 MDHEN and CDR2 SYDVKM. V dropped 7 bases and J dropped 0; count of bases not matched to a gene: 5. In DNA, the CDR3 is TGTGCCAGCACCCCAGGGGGAATGAACACTGAAGCTTTCTTT. Residues: CASTPGGMNTEAFF.

This clone was detected only once. The chain employs TRBV6-1 and TRBJ2-7; 13 nucleotides line up with TRBD2. Germline-derived CDR1 and CDR2 are MNHNS and SASEGT. This CDR3 has 15 residues. The V and J ends lost 8 bases and 3 bases, in that order; junction bases with no gene match: 7. The CDR3 nucleotides read TGTGCCAGCCAGTCAGGACTAGCGGGAGACTACGAGCAGTACTTC. It codes for CASQSGLAGDYEQYF.

The rearrangement joins TRBV27 to TRBJ2-2; D is unresolved. V was pared by 0 bases and J by 3 bases, with 17 bases between. Germline CDR1 and CDR2: MNHEY and SMNVEV (reference sequence). This CDR3 has 18 residues. Written as DNA, the CDR3 is TGTGCCAGCAGTTTATCCCCAGAGGAGCACAGCTACACCGGGGAGCTGTTTTTT. Translated: CASSLSPEEHSYTGELFF.

This chain uses TRBV7-8 with TRBJ1-5; D is ambiguous. This CDR3 has 14 amino acids. V was shortened by 0 bases and J by 4 bases, with 7 bases between the two germline ends. In germline, CDR1 is SGHVS, CDR2 FQNEAQ. DNA for the CDR3: TGTGCCAGCAGCTTAGCACCTCATAATCAGCCCCAGCATTTT. Translating gives CASSLAPHNQPQHF.

This chain connects TRBV28 to TRBJ1-5; 10 bases fit TRBD1. From germline, CDR1 is MDHEN and CDR2 SYDVKM. V lost 6 bases to trimming and J lost 7 bases; unmatched junction nucleotides: 9. The CDR3 totals 15 residues. The CDR3 region is CASSPPGQGWQPQHF. CDR3 nucleotides: TGTGCCAGCAGCCCACCGGGACAGGGGTGGCAGCCCCAGCATTTT. The full variable domain, completed using reference TRBV28 and TRBJ1-5, is DVKVTQSSRYLVKRTGEKVFLECVQDMDHENMFWYRQDPGLGLRLIYFSYDVKMKEKGDIPEGYSVSREKKERFSLILESASTNQTSMYLCASSPPGQGWQPQHFGDGTRLSIL.

Of note for this clone: This sample also contains other DNA sequences that code for the same CDR3. This rearrangement joins TRBV28 to TRBJ1-1; no clear D gene. The CDR3 has 11 amino acids. The V end lost 3 bases, the J end lost 7 bases, and 6 bases lay between the germline ends. Germline CDR1 and CDR2: MDHEN and SYDVKM. The chain's CDR3 is CASSLTSEAFF. DNA for the CDR3: TGTGCCAGCAGTTTGACAAGTGAAGCTTTCTTT.